Each of the 27 T cell receptor beta chains below was sequenced from the same sample in a study of cytomegalovirus exposure and HLA in healthy donors. The study ran its PCR with 60 Vbeta and 13 Jbeta primers. The method was immunoSEQ multiplex PCR; TCRdb's version includes in-frame clones alone and lacks a portion of them. The table includes about 99,000 clones, roughly three quarters detected once. Source material: PBMCs. Receptors were obtained from a woman in her 40s in good health and CMV-seronegative.

This chain uses TRBV2 with TRBJ2-5, with D possibly matching TRBD2 (5 bases). The V end was cut by 7 bases, the J end by 4 bases, with 13 bases between. This CDR3 has 13 amino acids. CDR1 and CDR2 from the germline V gene are SNHLY and FYNNEI. The CDR3, as DNA: TGTGCCAGCACCCCTGCGAGGGTAGAGACCCAGTACTTC. Translating it yields CASTPARVETQYF. Full variable domain (outside the CDR3, taken from reference TRBV2 and TRBJ2-5): EPEVTQTPSHQVTQMGQEVILRCVPISNHLYFYWYRQILGQKVEFLVSFYNNEISEKSEIFDDQFSVERPDGSNFTLKIRSTKLEDSAMYFCASTPARVETQYFGPGTRLLVL.

The chain recombines TRBV6-4 with TRBJ2-2; 8 bases match TRBD1. V gave up 1 base and J gave up 7 bases; unmatched junction bases: 5. Germline V gene data show CDR1 as MRHNA and CDR2 as SNTAGT. The CDR3 has 15 residues. Here the CDR3 reads CASSDLDRGIGELFF. The DNA of the CDR3 is TGTGCCAGCAGTGACTTAGACAGGGGAATCGGGGAGCTGTTTTTT.

This chain joins TRBV18 and TRBJ2-1; 8 bases align to TRBD2. CDR1 KGHSH and CDR2 LQKENI come from the germline V gene. The trim removed 3 bases at V and 4 bases at J, leaving 8 bases unmatched. This CDR3 spans 16 amino acids. The CDR3 DNA sequence: TGTGCCAGCTCACCCAACTGGCGGGAGGATTACAATGAGCAGTTCTTC. It specifies CASSPNWREDYNEQFF.

The chain is built from TRBV6-5 and TRBJ1-1; possibly TRBD1 for D (5 bases). The V end was cut by 5 bases, the J end by 4 bases, with 14 bases between. The CDR3 extends over 14 amino acids. In germline, CDR1 is MNHEY, CDR2 SVGAGI. The CDR3 nucleotides are TGTGCCAGCAGTACCCTCCGCGGGGCCACTGAAGCTTTCTTT. Translation gives CASSTLRGATEAFF.

This clone turned up a few times. V and J are TRBV6-6 and TRBJ2-7; TRBD1 aligns across 9 bases. The CDR3 loop spans 13 amino acids. Per germline, CDR1 MNHNY and CDR2 SVGAGI (reference sequence). J was trimmed by 3 bases and V by 8 bases; bases with no gene match: 5. CDR3 region: CASGTGGSYEQYF. The CDR3, as DNA: TGTGCCAGCGGCACAGGGGGCAGCTACGAGCAGTACTTC.

The table lists this clone with a few counts. The J gene is TRBJ1-2, the V gene TRBV28; 8 bases fit TRBD1. The CDR3 covers 15 residues. The germline V gene has CDR1 MDHEN and CDR2 SYDVKM. The junction had 9 bases not matched to a gene; V was cut back by 2 bases and J by 7 bases. Here the CDR3 DNA reads TGTGCCAGCAGTTTAATGGCCAGGGGGCTCTCTGGCTACACCTTC. It encodes CASSLMARGLSGYTF.

V is TRBV18 and J is TRBJ2-5; possibly TRBD2 for D (6 bases). The CDR3 length is 14 residues. Trimming pared 4 bases from V and 5 bases from J, leaving 14 bases between. In germline, CDR1 is KGHSH, CDR2 LQKENI. The CDR3 nucleotides read TGTGCCAGCTCACTTTCTGGGCGGGACGAGACCCAGTACTTC. Protein sequence: CASSLSGRDETQYF.

V usage is TRBV9 and J usage is TRBJ2-1, with 13 bases aligning to TRBD2. CDR1 and CDR2 from the germline V gene are SGDLS and YYNGEE. This CDR3 contains 17 residues. Unmatched junction bases numbered 10, after V lost 0 bases and J lost 10 bases. CDR3 region: CASSVVPRTSGRREQFF. DNA of the CDR3: TGTGCCAGCAGCGTAGTCCCCCGGACTAGCGGGAGACGAGAGCAGTTCTTC.

The J gene is TRBJ2-2, the V gene TRBV28, with TRBD1 identical over 9 bases. Germline CDR1 and CDR2: MDHEN and SYDVKM. V lost 4 bases, J lost 5 bases, and 17 bases stayed unmatched. CDR3 size: 19 residues. Written as DNA, the CDR3 is TGTGCCAGCAGTTGGGTCTTCACTACAGGGGGCCCTATGACCGGGGAGCTGTTTTTT. Protein: CASSWVFTTGGPMTGELFF.

The chain recombines TRBV5-1 with TRBJ2-5; 7 bases agree with TRBD2. The V segment lost 0 bases and the J segment 1 base; nucleotides outside the gene matches: 3. Germline CDR1 reads SGHRS; CDR2 reads YFSETQ. The CDR3 loop spans 15 amino acids. CDR3 loop: CASSLGGGGQETQYF. Written as DNA, the CDR3 is TGCGCCAGCAGCTTGGGGGGGGGAGGCCAAGAGACCCAGTACTTC.

This clone was detected once. J is TRBJ2-3 and V is TRBV9, with 11 bases identical to TRBD2. Looked up from germline, CDR1 is SGDLS and CDR2 is YYNGEE. This CDR3 is 17 amino acids long. Trimming cost V 3 bases and J 1 base; bases outside gene matches: 7. CDR3 amino acids: CASSGTGTSGRTDTQYF. The DNA for the CDR3 is TGTGCCAGCAGCGGTACCGGGACTAGCGGACGCACAGATACGCAGTATTTT.

The V gene is TRBV18, the J gene TRBJ1-1; 7 bases are shared with TRBD1. CDR1 is KGHSH and CDR2 is LQKENI in the germline V gene. The CDR3 runs to 15 residues. Germline trimming cut 3 bases from V and 7 bases from J; bases unmatched to any gene: 11. The CDR3 loop reads CASSPSGQAVSEAFF. The CDR3 DNA sequence: TGTGCCAGCTCACCGAGCGGACAGGCAGTGAGTGAAGCTTTCTTT.

The gene calls are TRBV6-6 and TRBJ2-7; D is possibly TRBD1 (6 bases). The V and J ends lost 1 base and 1 base respectively, with 11 bases between them. Germline V CDR1 and CDR2: MNHNY, SVGAGI (reference sequence). The CDR3 consists of 15 residues. CDR3 bases: TGTGCCAGCAGTTACTTCGGGACATCTTCCTACGAGCAGTACTTC. Its translation: CASSYFGTSSYEQYF.

The rearrangement joins TRBV6-5 to TRBJ2-1, with 8 bases that match TRBD2. The V gene's germline CDR1 is MNHEY and CDR2 SVGAGI. CDR3 length equals 16 residues. The junction had 10 bases not matched to a gene; V was cut back by 4 bases and J by 5 bases. This CDR3 reads CASSFRGSGTNNEQFF. As DNA, the CDR3 is TGTGCCAGCAGTTTCCGGGGTAGCGGGACGAACAATGAGCAGTTCTTC.

This clone was found a few times. This chain connects TRBV9 to TRBJ1-1, with TRBD1 matching over 7 bases. CDR1 is SGDLS and CDR2 is YYNGEE in the germline V gene. J gave up 6 bases and V 2 bases, and 7 bases lay outside the gene matches. The CDR3 is made up of 14 amino acids. CDR3 residues: CASSVGTVSPEAFF. In nucleotides, the CDR3 is TGTGCCAGCAGCGTCGGGACAGTAAGCCCTGAAGCTTTCTTT.

This clone has more than one count but fewer than ten. The V call is TRBV19, the J call TRBJ1-2; perhaps TRBD1 as D (6 bases). CDR3 size: 18 residues. The germline V gene has CDR1 LNHDA and CDR2 SQIVND (reference sequence). The V and J ends lost 2 bases and 6 bases respectively, with 25 bases between them. The CDR3 spells CASSITNLQGPSVDGYTF. CDR3 nucleotides: TGTGCCAGTAGTATAACGAACCTGCAGGGGCCTTCGGTAGATGGCTACACCTTC.

This chain joins TRBV13 and TRBJ2-1, with 10 bases identical to TRBD2. Germline lookup yields CDR1 PRHDT and CDR2 FYEKMQ (reference sequence). Trimming took 4 bases from V and 10 from J; bases not matched to a gene: 7. This CDR3 has 14 amino acids. CDR3 region: CASSSWTSGAEQFF. CDR3 DNA sequence: TGTGCCAGCAGCTCCTGGACTAGCGGAGCCGAGCAGTTCTTC.

The chain couples TRBV4-1 to TRBJ2-1, with 9 bases fitting TRBD2. This CDR3 comprises 16 residues. With 0 bases clipped from V and 4 bases from J, the junction kept 4 bases outside the gene matches. Germline CDR1 reads MGHRA; CDR2 reads YSYEKL. The CDR3: CASSQETSGVYNEQFF. The CDR3 nucleotides are TGCGCCAGCAGCCAAGAGACTAGCGGAGTTTACAATGAGCAGTTCTTC.

The chain links TRBV5-4 to TRBJ2-1; 12 nucleotides align to TRBD2. CDR3 size: 15 residues. J was trimmed by 6 bases and V by 2 bases; bases with no gene match: 3. Germline loops: CDR1 SGHNT, CDR2 YYREEE (reference sequence). CDR3 amino acids: CASSLRLAGVNEQFF. The CDR3 coding sequence is TGTGCCAGCAGCTTACGACTAGCGGGAGTCAATGAGCAGTTCTTC.

The chain combines TRBV5-1 with TRBJ2-5; 9 nucleotides line up with TRBD1. The CDR3 runs 13 residues. Germline V gives CDR1 SGHRS, CDR2 YFSETQ. With V trimmed by 1 base and J by 5 bases, 0 bases remained unmatched. CDR3 region: CASSLTGGETQYF. In DNA form, the CDR3 reads TGCGCCAGCAGCTTGACAGGGGGCGAGACCCAGTACTTC.

As regards this clone: Compared with germline, one end of the junction differs, possibly owing to a read error. This chain joins TRBV15 and TRBJ1-1; D may be TRBD1 (5 bases). Looked up from germline, CDR1 is LNHNV and CDR2 is YYDKDF (reference sequence). The CDR3 is 13 amino acids. The CDR3 loop is CAASIQQEREAFF. DNA for the CDR3: TGTGCCGCCAGCATACAACAGGAAAGAGAAGCTTTCTTT.

The gene calls are TRBV5-1 and TRBJ1-1; 7 positions agree with TRBD1. CDR3 length: 16 amino acids. From germline, CDR1 is SGHRS and CDR2 YFSETQ. V lost 3 bases, J lost 4 bases, and 12 bases stayed unmatched. CDR3 bases: TGCGCCAGCAGCTGGGGAGGAGGGGGCGGAAGCACTGAAGCTTTCTTT. Translating gives CASSWGGGGGSTEAFF.

The chain employs TRBV28 and TRBJ2-3; 14 bases align to TRBD2. The CDR3 has 17 amino acids. Per germline, CDR1 MDHEN and CDR2 SYDVKM. With V trimmed by 6 bases and J by 3 bases, 8 bases remained unmatched. The CDR3 loop is CASSAPGTSGRTDTQYF. The CDR3 DNA reads TGTGCCAGCAGCGCCCCCGGGACTAGCGGGAGAACAGATACGCAGTATTTT.

The chain carries TRBV29-1 and TRBJ1-4; D remains ambiguous. CDR3 size: 15 residues. Germline assignment: CDR1 SQVTM and CDR2 ANQGSEA. V was pared by 6 bases and J by 0 bases, with 14 bases between. Written as DNA, the CDR3 is TGCAGCGTCCGCCCTTCCGGAGCAACTAATGAAAAACTGTTTTTT. It codes for CSVRPSGATNEKLFF.

This clone has just one count. The chain combines TRBV5-1 with TRBJ2-3, with 8 bases lining up with TRBD2. CDR3 length: 14 amino acids. CDR1 is SGHRS and CDR2 is YFSETQ in the germline V gene. Trimming cost V 2 bases and J 5 bases; bases outside gene matches: 4. CDR3 nucleotide sequence: TGCGCCAGCAGCTTCAGCGGGACTAGAGATACGCAGTATTTT. It specifies CASSFSGTRDTQYF.

J is TRBJ2-1 and V is TRBV6-5; D is unclear. With 4 bases removed from V and 3 bases from J, the gap between germline ends came to 13 bases. Germline CDR1 reads MNHEY; CDR2 reads SVGAGI. The CDR3 is 15 residues long. The CDR3 here is CASSSRALSYNEQFF. As DNA, the CDR3 is TGTGCCAGCAGTTCCCGAGCACTGAGCTACAATGAGCAGTTCTTC.

The rearrangement uses TRBV10-3 and TRBJ1-2; weak D call: TRBD1 (5 bases). Per germline, CDR1 ENHRY and CDR2 SYGVKD. V shed 7 bases and J shed 3 bases, with 21 bases lying between them. There are 16 residues in the CDR3. DNA of the CDR3: TGTGCCATCAACCCGAGTGGTGTGCGGGGGGACTATGGCTACACCTTC. Translated: CAINPSGVRGDYGYTF.